The 30 T cell receptor beta chains presented below share a single source sample, sequenced in a study of shared clonotypes between healthy human individuals. Assay: immunoSEQ multiplex PCR; the TCRdb copy retains only in-frame clones and omits some. The table includes 2.3 million or so clones, approximately 95% detected once. The sequencing input was naive CD4+ T cells from PBMCs. Indicated subset: CD45RA+ positively selected. These receptors originate from a man in his late teens or twenties in good health. Some clones in this sample may be carry-over from other donors' samples.

The V gene is TRBV18, the J gene TRBJ2-4, with a possible D match to TRBD2 (5 bases). Trimming pared 6 bases from V and 0 bases from J, leaving 9 bases between. The CDR3 totals 14 residues. CDR1 KGHSH and CDR2 LQKENI come from the germline V gene. CDR3 in amino acids: CASSSGVAKNIQYF. Here the CDR3 DNA reads TGTGCCAGCTCGTCCGGGGTAGCCAAAAACATTCAGTACTTC.

This chain joins TRBV5-1 and TRBJ2-3; TRBD2 might be the D (6 bases). CDR1 SGHRS and CDR2 YFSETQ come from the germline V gene. V was trimmed by 4 bases and J by 6 bases, leaving 9 bases between them. The CDR3 extends over 12 amino acids. In DNA, the CDR3 is TGCGCCAGCAGCATCACTAGCGATACGCAGTATTTT. It is translated as CASSITSDTQYF.

The J gene is TRBJ2-7, the V gene TRBV7-2, with 11 bases lining up with TRBD2. The CDR3 sequence is 17 residues long. Trimming took 5 bases from V and 1 from J; bases not matched to a gene: 10. Germline lookup yields CDR1 SGHTA and CDR2 FQGNSA. The CDR3 sequence is CASSPRTSGPSSYEQYF. The CDR3, as DNA: TGTGCCAGCAGCCCACGGACTAGCGGGCCCTCTTCCTACGAGCAGTACTTC.

This clone was detected only a few times. J is TRBJ2-7 and V is TRBV6-5; 8 nucleotides align to TRBD2. The CDR3 consists of 15 residues. The junction had 5 bases not matched to a gene; V was cut back by 0 bases and J by 4 bases. Per germline, CDR1 MNHEY and CDR2 SVGAGI. The CDR3 DNA sequence: TGTGCCAGCAGTTACTCGCGGGGGGCTGGGTACGAGCAGTACTTC. It specifies CASSYSRGAGYEQYF.

For this clone: The sample holds other DNA sequences that translate to the same CDR3. CDR3 bases: TGCGCCAGCAGCTTGGATCGAGAGACCCAGTACTTC. Residues: CASSLDRETQYF. J is TRBJ2-5 and V is TRBV5-1; D is unresolved. V was cut by 0 bases and J by 4 bases, with 4 bases left in between. This CDR3 comprises 12 residues. The V gene's germline CDR1 is SGHRS and CDR2 YFSETQ.

The genes are TRBV6-1 and TRBJ2-5; TRBD2 matches at 7 bases. V dropped 8 bases and J dropped 5; count of bases not matched to a gene: 11. Germline CDR1 reads MNHNS; CDR2 reads SASEGT. The CDR3 length is 14 residues. The CDR3 spells CASFRGGPSETQYF. The CDR3 nucleotides are TGTGCCAGCTTTAGGGGAGGGCCCTCGGAGACCCAGTACTTC.

This clone was recorded once. The V gene is TRBV5-4, the J gene TRBJ2-2; 7 nucleotides align to TRBD2. Germline-derived CDR1 and CDR2 are SGHNT and YYREEE (reference sequence). The CDR3 length is 17 residues. V lost 4 bases to trimming and J lost 7 bases; unmatched junction nucleotides: 16. The CDR3, as DNA: TGTGCCAGCAGCCCCCCAGGTGGCAGCGGGATCGACGGGGAGCTGTTTTTT. Its protein is CASSPPGGSGIDGELFF.

This chain connects TRBV27 to TRBJ2-3; possibly TRBD1 or TRBD2 for D (6 bases each). CDR3 size: 14 residues. Trimming removed 0 bases from V and 4 bases from J, with 8 bases in between. CDR1 is MNHEY, CDR2 SMNVEV, per germline (reference sequence). The DNA for the CDR3 is TGTGCCAGCAGTTTATCCGGGGGCGCAGATACGCAGTATTTT. It yields the protein CASSLSGGADTQYF.

The chain joins TRBV2 to TRBJ1-5, with D unresolved. The CDR3 totals 14 residues. The V end lost 7 bases, the J end lost 4 bases, and 14 bases lay between the germline ends. Germline V gene data show CDR1 as SNHLY and CDR2 as FYNNEI. The DNA of the CDR3 is TGTGCCAGCACTACCCGACCGAGTAATCAGCCCCAGCATTTT. Encoded protein: CASTTRPSNQPQHF.

The rearrangement links TRBV18 to TRBJ2-5; D is unresolved. V was clipped by 2 bases and J by 1 base, with 8 bases between them. The germline gives CDR1 KGHSH, CDR2 LQKENI. This CDR3 is built from 14 residues. The CDR3 DNA reads TGTGCCAGCTCACCAGTCCAGGCCCAAGAGACCCAGTACTTC. This gives the protein CASSPVQAQETQYF.

The J gene is TRBJ2-7, the V gene TRBV11-2; D call uncertain. CDR1 SGHAT and CDR2 FQNNGV come from the germline V gene. The CDR3 contains 12 residues. Trimming stripped 0 bases from V and 3 bases from J, with 3 bases between. The CDR3 spells CASSLDIYEQYF. CDR3 in DNA: TGTGCCAGCAGCTTAGACATCTACGAGCAGTACTTC. Looking up the rest from reference TRBV11-2 and TRBJ2-7 gives the full variable domain: EAGVAQSPRYKIIEKRQSVAFWCNPISGHATLYWYQQILGQGPKLLIQFQNNGVVDDSQLPKDRFSAERLKGVDSTLKIQPAKLEDSAVYLCASSLDIYEQYFGPGTRLTVT.

J is TRBJ1-2 and V is TRBV28; D is perhaps TRBD1 (5 bases). This CDR3 has 15 amino acids. Trimming stripped 4 bases from V and 1 base from J, with 13 bases between. From germline, CDR1 is MDHEN and CDR2 SYDVKM. The CDR3 spells CASSSSGRSNYGYTF. In nucleotides, the CDR3 is TGTGCCAGCAGTTCGTCGGGACGGAGTAACTATGGCTACACCTTC.

As DNA, the CDR3 is TGTGCCAGCAGCCCGTTTGGGGGCCATCTGGGGGAGACCCAGTACTTC. It translates to CASSPFGGHLGETQYF. The rearrangement links TRBV7-3 to TRBJ2-5, with D perhaps matching TRBD1 (6 bases). The CDR3 is 16 residues long. Trimming shortened V by 5 bases and J by 5 bases, and 21 bases separated the two germline ends. CDR1 and CDR2 (germline): SGHTA, FQGTGA.

This chain uses TRBV30 with TRBJ1-2, with 8 bases identical to TRBD1. CDR3 size: 14 residues. V lost 4 bases and J lost 6; bases outside the gene matches: 10. Germline CDR1 is GTSNPN and CDR2 is SVGIG (reference sequence). The CDR3 nucleotides are TGTGCCTGGACCTTGACAGGGGTAGCTAATGGCTACACCTTC. It translates to CAWTLTGVANGYTF.

This clone was recorded only once. CDR3: CASTLQGAHTIYF. The CDR3 bases are TGTGCCAGCACCCTCCAGGGGGCTCACACCATATATTTT. The chain combines TRBV28 with TRBJ1-3; 8 bases match TRBD1. The CDR3 length is 13 residues. After removal of 7 bases from V and 8 bases from J, the junction contained 7 bases not matched to a gene. CDR1 MDHEN and CDR2 SYDVKM come from the germline V gene.

This rearrangement joins TRBV5-1 to TRBJ1-1; tentative D call: TRBD1 (6 bases). Germline V gene data show CDR1 as SGHRS and CDR2 as YFSETQ. The CDR3 has 13 residues. V shed 3 bases and J shed 6 bases, with 12 bases lying between them. CDR3 sequence reads: CASSWWGAPEAFF. Here the CDR3 DNA reads TGCGCCAGCAGCTGGTGGGGGGCCCCTGAAGCTTTCTTT.

The rearrangement uses TRBV5-1 and TRBJ1-3, with 7 bases identical to TRBD1. From germline, CDR1 is SGHRS and CDR2 YFSETQ. Unmatched junction bases numbered 8, after V lost 4 bases and J lost 1 base. The CDR3 length is 16 residues. CDR3 DNA: TGCGCCAGCAGCCCCTGGACAGGTTCGTCTGGAAACACCATATATTTT. Translation gives CASSPWTGSSGNTIYF.

The chain uses TRBV5-4 and TRBJ2-7, with 7 bases fitting TRBD2. The V and J ends lost 2 bases and 1 base, in that order; junction bases with no gene match: 3. The CDR3 length is 14 residues. In germline, CDR1 is SGHNT, CDR2 YYREEE (reference sequence). CDR3 coding DNA: TGTGCCAGCAGCTTTGAAGCGGGATCCTACGAGCAGTACTTC. Translation: CASSFEAGSYEQYF.

V is TRBV19 and J is TRBJ1-5, with TRBD1 as a possible D gene (5 bases). V lost 3 bases to trimming and J lost 7 bases, with 10 bases between them. This CDR3 is built from 13 residues. Germline assignment: CDR1 LNHDA and CDR2 SQIVND (reference sequence). This CDR3 reads CASSIGTRQPQHF. The CDR3, as DNA: TGTGCCAGTAGTATTGGGACTCGGCAGCCCCAGCATTTT.

This clone came up once. The chain has TRBV7-9 and TRBJ1-2; 12 bases are shared with TRBD1. CDR3 length equals 15 residues. Trimming took 4 bases from V and 8 from J; bases not matched to a gene: 8. Germline CDR1 and CDR2: SEHNR and FQNEAQ (reference sequence). The CDR3 reads CASSSKGQGAEGYTF. The CDR3, as DNA: TGTGCCAGCAGCTCCAAGGGACAGGGGGCAGAGGGCTACACCTTC.

With respect to this clone: This sample also contains other DNA sequences that code for the same CDR3. The CDR3 nucleotides read TGCGCCAGCAGTTCAACAGGGGGCACTGAAGCTTTCTTT. This translates into CASSSTGGTEAFF. The V and J genes are TRBV5-1 and TRBJ1-1, with 8 nucleotides matching TRBD1. V was clipped by 5 bases and J by 4 bases; unmatched bases: 4. The CDR3 spans 13 residues. Germline assignment: CDR1 SGHRS and CDR2 YFSETQ.

The chain combines TRBV19 with TRBJ2-1, with 10 bases aligning to TRBD2. The CDR3 is 14 amino acids. From germline, CDR1 is LNHDA and CDR2 SQIVND (reference sequence). V gave up 5 bases and J gave up 7 bases; unmatched junction bases: 5. CDR3 amino acids: CASSAGLAINEQFF. CDR3 coding DNA: TGTGCCAGTAGTGCGGGACTAGCGATAAATGAGCAGTTCTTC.

This clone was seen a single time. This sequence joins TRBV7-2 and TRBJ2-7; 11 nucleotides agree with TRBD2. Germline V lookup: CDR1 SGHTA, CDR2 FQGNSA. This CDR3 has 15 residues. V was clipped by 2 bases and J by 3 bases; unmatched bases: 3. The CDR3 loop is CASSLRTSGYYEQYF. The CDR3 DNA reads as TGTGCCAGCAGCTTACGGACTAGCGGGTACTACGAGCAGTACTTC.

This sequence joins TRBV5-1 and TRBJ2-7; TRBD1 might be the D (6 bases). CDR1 and CDR2 (germline): SGHRS, YFSETQ. CDR3 length: 15 residues. V was trimmed by 0 bases and J by 2 bases, leaving 12 bases between them. CDR3 in DNA: TGCGCCAGCAGCTTGGGGCAGACAGGCACCTACGAGCAGTACTTC. It encodes CASSLGQTGTYEQYF.

In regard to this clone: The sample has other DNA sequences that encode this CDR3 too. The chain links TRBV18 to TRBJ2-7; 12 nucleotides align to TRBD2. The CDR3 spans 16 residues. Germline CDR1 is KGHSH and CDR2 is LQKENI. V shed 2 bases, J shed 0 bases, and the junction held 2 bases outside the gene matches. Written as DNA, the CDR3 is TGTGCCAGCTCACCAGGACTAGCGGGGAGCTCCTACGAGCAGTACTTC. Protein: CASSPGLAGSSYEQYF.

CDR3: CASGEGRIITYEQYF. In DNA form, the CDR3 reads TGTGCCAGTGGTGAAGGGAGGATTATTACCTACGAGCAGTACTTC. The chain recombines TRBV28 with TRBJ2-7; possible D gene TRBD2, 6 bases. CDR1 MDHEN and CDR2 SYDVKM come from the germline V gene. Trimming removed 9 bases at V and 2 bases at J, with 20 bases between. The CDR3 is 15 residues long.

This rearrangement joins TRBV2 to TRBJ2-3, with TRBD1 as a possible D gene (5 bases). Germline loops: CDR1 SNHLY, CDR2 FYNNEI. V was pared by 3 bases and J by 4 bases, with 11 bases between. The CDR3 length is 14 residues. CDR3 coding DNA: TGTGCCAGCAGTGAGTGGCAGGGCGCAGATACGCAGTATTTT. The encoded protein is CASSEWQGADTQYF.

This chain links TRBV4-2 with TRBJ2-2; D may correspond to TRBD1 or TRBD2 (5 bases each). V was shortened by 7 bases and J by 0 bases, with 12 bases between the two germline ends. The CDR3 sequence is 15 residues long. The germline V gene encodes CDR1 LGHNA and CDR2 YNFKEQ. CDR3 nucleotide sequence: TGTGCCAGCACTTCCGGGACGGCGAACACCGGGGAGCTGTTTTTT. It codes for CASTSGTANTGELFF.

With regard to this clone: This sample includes further DNA sequences coding for the same CDR3. For the CDR3, the DNA is TGCGCCAGCAGCTTGGCGGCTAGCGGGAGGTACGAGCAGTACTTC. Translating it yields CASSLAASGRYEQYF. The chain carries TRBV5-1 and TRBJ2-7; 11 positions match TRBD2. The CDR3 length is 15 residues. Germline CDR1 SGHRS, CDR2 YFSETQ. Germline trimming cut 0 bases from V and 4 bases from J; bases unmatched to any gene: 3.

The chain carries TRBV25-1 and TRBJ2-5, with 8 positions matching TRBD1. V lost 7 bases, J lost 4 bases, and 8 bases stayed unmatched. Germline V CDR1 and CDR2: MGHDK, SYGVNS. The CDR3 has 14 residues. The CDR3 nucleotides read TGTGCCAGCACCGGCAGGGGGCGAGGAGAGACCCAGTACTTC. Its translation: CASTGRGRGETQYF.